Sequencing of this T cell receptor (beta chain) was carried out in a study of shared clonotypes between healthy human individuals. This clone occurred many times. Antigen unknown. Study observations and caveats: Larger richness was generally estimated for naive than memory subsets. Clonotype sharing levels among donors were expected to vary with sequencing depth. Shared clonotypes: approximately 4.5% naive CD4, around 3.5% naive CD8, over 2% memory CD4, 0.4% to 0.5% memory CD8.

Each subset's genomic DNA was split evenly across several immunoSEQ plates. Profiling relied on immunoSEQ multiplex PCR, and the TCRdb table lists in-frame clones only, not all of them. The data show some 790,000 clones, around 70% seen once. The CDR3 runs 14 residues. Deletions cut 7 bases from V and 4 bases from J, with 15 bases between. Germline CDR1 and CDR2: LNHDA and SQIVND (reference sequence). The chain links TRBV19 to TRBJ2-3; D may be TRBD1 (6 bases). The sample comprised memory CD4+ T cells sorted from blood. Subset given: CD45RA-negative fraction. The clonotype originates from a woman in her 30s in good health. CDR3 in amino acids: CASTGDLVSDTQYF. The CDR3 nucleotides are TGTGCCAGTACAGGGGATCTGGTATCAGATACGCAGTATTTT. The complete variable domain, with remaining parts taken from reference TRBV19 and TRBJ2-3, reads DGGITQSPKYLFRKEGQNVTLSCEQNLNHDAMYWYRQDPGQGLRLIYYSQIVNDFQKGDIAEGYSVSREKKESFPLTVTSAQKNPTAFYLCASTGDLVSDTQYFGPGTRLTVL.